This T cell receptor (beta chain) derives from a study of blood T cell repertoires in COVID-19. About the research overall: In each case, the material was cDNA or gDNA derived from T cells, B-cell-depleted T cells, or PBMCs.

The CDR3 is 14 residues long. Trimming cost V 2 bases and J 4 bases, with 9 bases left between them. Germline loops: CDR1 MNHEY, CDR2 SVGAGI. Per the original data handling: Amplified reference gene primers provided the basis for estimating nucleated cell counts. Sequenced by immunoSEQ multiplex PCR; TCRdb stores in-frame clones only, minus some. That table gives V, J and clone size, and the DNA gave D and trimming. The sample holds approximately 72,000 clones, around nine tenths seen once. The material sequenced was peripheral blood. The receptor's source is a woman aged 55-69 years with acute or convalescent COVID-19. The rearrangement links TRBV6-5 to TRBJ1-5, with D maybe TRBD1 (6 bases). DNA for the CDR3: TGTGCCAGCAGTTACGCCAGGGGAAATCAGCCCCAGCATTTT. This translates into CASSYARGNQPQHF.